This T cell receptor (beta chain) was sequenced during a study of blood T cell repertoires in COVID-19. Study background: COVID-19 samples, acute and convalescent, were from the United States, Italy and Spain. PBMCs, B-cell-depleted T cells, or T cells were the source of the cDNA or gDNA that made up the material.

As processed by the authors: Scientists estimated how many nucleated cells there were by amplifying reference gene primers. Sequencing used immunoSEQ multiplex PCR; TCRdb keeps in-frame clones, though not all of them. The V and J calls and clone size were taken over from that table, and D and trimming were inferred from the DNA. This table has tens of thousands of clones, approximately 94% appearing once. The clonotype comes from a human donor with active COVID-19. The donor label of this sample is uncertain. Sequenced input: peripheral blood.

CDR3 in amino acids: CASSQDRVLAENYEQYF. In DNA form, the CDR3 reads TGTGCCAGCAGCCAAGATCGGGTACTAGCGGAGAACTACGAGCAGTACTTC. The rearrangement links TRBV3-1 (or the pseudogene TRBV3-2) to TRBJ2-7; 8 nucleotides match TRBD2. CDR3 size: 17 residues. V was pared by 0 bases and J by 3 bases, with 10 bases of the junction left unmatched. Germline CDR1 reads LGHDT; CDR2 reads YNNKEL (reference sequence).